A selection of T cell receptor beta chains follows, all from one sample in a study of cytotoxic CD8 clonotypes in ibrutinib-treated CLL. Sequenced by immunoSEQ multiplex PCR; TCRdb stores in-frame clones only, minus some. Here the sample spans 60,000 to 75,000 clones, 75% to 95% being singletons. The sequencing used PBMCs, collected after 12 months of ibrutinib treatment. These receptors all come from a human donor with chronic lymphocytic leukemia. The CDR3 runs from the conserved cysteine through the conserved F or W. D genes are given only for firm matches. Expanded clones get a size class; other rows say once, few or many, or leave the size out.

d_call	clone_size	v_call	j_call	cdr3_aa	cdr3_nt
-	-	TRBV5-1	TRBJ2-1	CASSMTLAEQFF	TGCGCCAGCAGTATGACACTTGCAGAGCAGTTCTTC
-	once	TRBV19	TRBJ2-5	CASRGAGRGETQYF	TGTGCCAGTAGGGGGGCAGGGCGCGGAGAGACCCAGTACTTC
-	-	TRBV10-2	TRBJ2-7	CASSLAGRELAYEQYF	TGCGCCAGCAGTCTAGCAGGGCGAGAATTGGCCTACGAGCAGTACTTC
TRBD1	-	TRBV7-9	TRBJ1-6	CASSLGQVYNSPLHF	TGTGCCAGCAGTCTCGGACAGGTCTATAATTCACCCCTCCACTTT
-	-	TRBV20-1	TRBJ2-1	CSATVREQFF	TGCAGTGCTACTGTCAGAGAGCAGTTCTTC
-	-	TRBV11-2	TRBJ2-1	CASSLEGLGIGEQFF	TGTGCCAGCAGCTTAGAGGGACTGGGGATTGGTGAGCAGTTCTTC
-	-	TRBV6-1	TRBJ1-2	CASSEAGGYTF	TGTGCCAGCAGTGAAGCGGGTGGCTACACCTTC
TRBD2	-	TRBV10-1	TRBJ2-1	CASSETSGRDDEQFF	TGCGCCAGCAGTGAAACTAGCGGGAGGGACGATGAGCAGTTCTTC
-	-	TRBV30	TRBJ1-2	CAWSVLWGGYGYTF	TGTGCCTGGAGTGTACTCTGGGGCGGGTATGGCTACACCTTC
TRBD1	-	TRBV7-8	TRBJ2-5	CASSAGTGHQETQYF	TGTGCCAGCAGCGCCGGGACAGGGCACCAAGAGACCCAGTACTTC
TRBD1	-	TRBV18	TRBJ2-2	CASGQGLNTGELFF	TGTGCCAGTGGACAGGGACTGAACACCGGGGAGCTGTTTTTT
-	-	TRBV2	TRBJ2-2	CASSESYTGELFF	TGTGCCAGCAGTGAATCGTACACCGGGGAGCTGTTTTTT
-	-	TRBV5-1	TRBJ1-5	CASSPGDSNQPQHF	TGCGCCAGCTCCCCAGGGGATAGCAATCAGCCCCAGCATTTT
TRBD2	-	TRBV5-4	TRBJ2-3	CASSPPPWTSRLYTQYF	TGTGCCAGCAGCCCCCCTCCCTGGACTAGCCGTTTATATACGCAGTATTTT
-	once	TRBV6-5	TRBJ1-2	CASKRQDNYGYTF	TGTGCCAGCAAGAGACAGGACAACTATGGCTACACCTTC
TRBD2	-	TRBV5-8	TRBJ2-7	CASSRLAVGPYEQYF	TGTGCCAGCAGCCGACTAGCGGTAGGTCCCTACGAGCAGTACTTC
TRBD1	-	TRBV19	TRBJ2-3	CASSEDRGRTDTQYF	TGTGCCAGTAGTGAAGACAGGGGGCGAACAGATACGCAGTATTTT
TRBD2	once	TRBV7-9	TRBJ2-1	CASSPTDSGRSNEQFF	TGTGCCAGCAGCCCGACTGATAGCGGGAGGTCTAATGAGCAGTTCTTC
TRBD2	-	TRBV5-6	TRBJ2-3	CASTIKTSGRGDTQYF	TGTGCCAGCACCATTAAGACTAGCGGGAGGGGGGATACGCAGTATTTT
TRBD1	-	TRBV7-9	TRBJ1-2	CASSLGTGEFGYTF	TGTGCCAGCAGCCTCGGGACAGGGGAATTTGGCTACACCTTC